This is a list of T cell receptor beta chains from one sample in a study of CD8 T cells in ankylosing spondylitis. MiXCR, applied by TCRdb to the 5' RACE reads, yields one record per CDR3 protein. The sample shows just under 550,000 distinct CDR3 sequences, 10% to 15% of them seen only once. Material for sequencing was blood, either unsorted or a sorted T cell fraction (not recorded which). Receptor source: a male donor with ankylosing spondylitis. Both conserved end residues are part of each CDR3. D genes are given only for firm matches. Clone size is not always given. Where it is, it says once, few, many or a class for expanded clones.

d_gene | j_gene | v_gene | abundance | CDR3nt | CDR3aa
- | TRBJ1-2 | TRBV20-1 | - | TGCAGTGCCAGTCCCGTCGGGAACTATGGCTACACCTTC | CSASPVGNYGYTF
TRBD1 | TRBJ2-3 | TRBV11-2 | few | TGTGCCAGCAGCTACACAGGGGTCGGGGATACGCAGTATTTT | CASSYTGVGDTQYF
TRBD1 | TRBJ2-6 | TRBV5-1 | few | TGCGCCAGCAGCTTGGCCCAGGGGGCTGGGGCCAACGTCCTGACTTTC | CASSLAQGAGANVLTF
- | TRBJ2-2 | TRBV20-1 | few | TGCAGTGCTAGAGGGGGGCCGAACACCGGGGAGCTGTTTTTT | CSARGGPNTGELFF
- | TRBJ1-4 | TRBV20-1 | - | TGCAGTGCTCGACTTAGACAGCCTAATGAAAAACTGTTTTTT | CSARLRQPNEKLFF
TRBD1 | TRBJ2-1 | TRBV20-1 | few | TGCAGTGCTCCACGACAGGGTGGCAATGAGCAGTTCTTC | CSAPRQGGNEQFF
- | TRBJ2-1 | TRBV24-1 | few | TGTGCCACCAGTGATACCCCCTCATCCTACAATGAGCAGTTCTTC | CATSDTPSSYNEQFF
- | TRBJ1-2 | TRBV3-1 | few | TGTGCCAGCAGCCAAGATCCCCGCCGTGGCAACTATGGCTACACCTTC | CASSQDPRRGNYGYTF
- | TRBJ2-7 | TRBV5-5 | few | TGTGCCAGCAACCCCGGAGGAAAGGAGGAGCAGTACTTC | CASNPGGKEEQYF
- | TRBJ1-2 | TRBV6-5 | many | TGTGCCAGCAGTTACTCTGGGGGCAACTATGGCTACACCTTC | CASSYSGGNYGYTF
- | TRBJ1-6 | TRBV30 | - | TGTGCCTGGAGTGTTTTACAGGGAGATTCACCCCTCCACTTT | CAWSVLQGDSPLHF
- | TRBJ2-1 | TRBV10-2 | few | TGCGCCAGCAGTGCCGTCGTCCAGGAGTTCTACAATGAGCAGTTCTTC | CASSAVVQEFYNEQFF
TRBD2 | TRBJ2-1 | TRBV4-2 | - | TGTGCCAGCAGCCAAGAGCTGGGAGGGGGACTAGCGGATTCGTGGAATGAGCAGTTCTTC | CASSQELGGGLADSWNEQFF
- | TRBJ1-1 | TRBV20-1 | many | TGCAGTGCAACCCCCAACACTGAAGCTTTCTTT | CSATPNTEAFF
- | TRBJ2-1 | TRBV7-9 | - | TGTGCCAGCAGCCCAACGGGTCCCAATGAGCAGTTCTTC | CASSPTGPNEQFF
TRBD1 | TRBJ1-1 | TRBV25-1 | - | TGTGCCAGCACCCAGACAGGGCTAAGGACTGAAGCTTTCTTT | CASTQTGLRTEAFF
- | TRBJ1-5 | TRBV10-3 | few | TGTGCCATCAGCAAACAGGACAATCAGCCCCAGCATTTT | CAISKQDNQPQHF
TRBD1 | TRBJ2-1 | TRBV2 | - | TGTGCCAGCAGCCCCAGGACAGGGGGGGGGGATGAGCAGTTCTTC | CASSPRTGGGDEQFF
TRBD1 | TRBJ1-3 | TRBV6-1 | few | TGTGCCAGCAGTCGGACAGGGGATCCTGGAAACACCATATATTTT | CASSRTGDPGNTIYF
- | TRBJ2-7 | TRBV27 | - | TGTGCCAGCAGTTACGCCCCCCGGGGGTACGAGCAGTACTTC | CASSYAPRGYEQYF
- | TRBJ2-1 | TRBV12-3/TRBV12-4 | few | TGTGCCAGCAGTTTAACAGCCCTGACCTACAATGAGCAGTTCTTC | CASSLTALTYNEQFF
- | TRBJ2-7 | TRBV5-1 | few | TGCGCCAGCAGCTTGGCCTGGCAGAGCTCCTACGAGCAGTACTTC | CASSLAWQSSYEQYF
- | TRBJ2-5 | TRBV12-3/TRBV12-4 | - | TGTGCCAGCAGCGGACAGTTACAAGAGACCCAGTACTTC | CASSGQLQETQYF
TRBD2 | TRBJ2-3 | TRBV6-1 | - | TGTGCCAGCAGTGTCGCGGGAGTGGGCACAGATACGCAGTATTTT | CASSVAGVGTDTQYF
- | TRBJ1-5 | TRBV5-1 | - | TGCGCCAGCAGCTTGCTCGGGGCGGGCAATCAGCCCCAGCATTTT | CASSLLGAGNQPQHF
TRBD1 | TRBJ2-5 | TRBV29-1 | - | TGCAGCGTTGAACGCGTGTGGGGGGACAGGTCGGGGCAAGAGACCCAGTACTTC | CSVERVWGDRSGQETQYF
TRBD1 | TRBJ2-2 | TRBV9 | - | TGTGCCAGCAGCTTCCCCGGGACAGCGAACACCGGGGAGCTGTTTTTT | CASSFPGTANTGELFF
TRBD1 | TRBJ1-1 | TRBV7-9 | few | TGTGCCAGCAGACAGACAGGGGGGGGGACTGAAGCTTTCTTT | CASRQTGGGTEAFF
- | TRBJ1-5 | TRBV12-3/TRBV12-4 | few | TGTGCCAGCAGCTTGATTTTCGGGGGTGGTCAGCCCCAGCATTTT | CASSLIFGGGQPQHF
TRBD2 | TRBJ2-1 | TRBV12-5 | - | TGTGCTAGTGGTTTGGTACCGGGGCTCTCTAGCGGGAGATTTCAGTTCTTC | CASGLVPGLSSGRFQFF
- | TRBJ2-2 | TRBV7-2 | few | TGTGCCAGCAGCTTGACGGTCCCCGGGGAGCTGTTTTTT | CASSLTVPGELFF
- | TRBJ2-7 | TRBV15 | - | TGTGCCACCAGCAGAGATCTTTCGGGGGCAGGGAAGGACGAGCAGTACTTC | CATSRDLSGAGKDEQYF
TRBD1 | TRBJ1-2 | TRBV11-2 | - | TGTGCCAGCAGCTTCTGGGACAGGGGTTTATATGGCTACACCTTC | CASSFWDRGLYGYTF
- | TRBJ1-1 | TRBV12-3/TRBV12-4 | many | TGTGCCAGCAGTTTCTCCGGGAACACTGAAGCTTTCTTT | CASSFSGNTEAFF
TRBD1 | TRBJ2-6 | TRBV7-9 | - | TGTGCCAGCAGCAAGGGACAGGGGGCCAACGTCCTGACTTTC | CASSKGQGANVLTF
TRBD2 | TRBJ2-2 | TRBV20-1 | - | TGCAGTGCTAGAGCCCCCTTTGGGACTAGCGCTTCGTGGAGCACCGGGGAGCTGTTTTTT | CSARAPFGTSASWSTGELFF
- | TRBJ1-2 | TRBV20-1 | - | TGCAGTGCTAGGCCTGAGGGAACGAACTATGGCTACACCTTC | CSARPEGTNYGYTF
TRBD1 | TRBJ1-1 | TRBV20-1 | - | TGCAGTGCCCCTGAGCCGGGACAGGGCAACACTGAAGCTTTCTTT | CSAPEPGQGNTEAFF
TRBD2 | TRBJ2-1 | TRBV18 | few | TGTGCCAGCTCACCACTAGCGGGAGATCTCAATGAGCAGTTCTTC | CASSPLAGDLNEQFF
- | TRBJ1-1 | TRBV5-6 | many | TGTGCCAGCAACACCGGGTCTCTCTCTGAAGCTTTCTTT | CASNTGSLSEAFF
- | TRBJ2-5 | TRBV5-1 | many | TGCGCCAGCAGCTTGGCTGAAGGTTCAGAGGAGACCCAGTACTTC | CASSLAEGSEETQYF